These 28 T cell receptor beta chains came from one sample sequenced in a study of CD8 T cells in ankylosing spondylitis. In TCRdb, the 5' RACE reads were re-called with MiXCR into one record per CDR3 protein. The sample has about 200,000 distinct CDR3 sequences, roughly 12% seen once. Sequencing was done on a sample of blood, either unsorted or a sorted T cell fraction (not recorded which). The origin of the receptors is a male donor with ankylosing spondylitis or in good health (not recorded which).

This clonotype occurred many times. The V call is TRBV6-1, the J call TRBJ1-1; no firm D call. The V end lost 3 bases, the J end lost 0 bases, and 5 bases lay between the germline ends. The CDR3 loop spans 13 amino acids. Germline assignment: CDR1 MNHNS and CDR2 SASEGT. DNA of the CDR3: TGTGCCAGCAGTGACGGATTGAACACTGAAGCTTTCTTT. Translated: CASSDGLNTEAFF.

This clonotype was detected ten times or more. The chain carries TRBV25-1 and TRBJ1-1, with D possibly TRBD1 on 6 matching bases. The V and J ends lost 3 bases and 6 bases respectively, with 17 bases between them. This CDR3 region has 15 residues. Germline assignment: CDR1 MGHDK and CDR2 SYGVNS. CDR3 protein: CASSDPGGASAEAFF. The CDR3 coding sequence is TGTGCCAGCAGTGACCCTGGGGGGGCGTCCGCTGAAGCTTTCTTT.

The chain recombines TRBV12-3 or TRBV12-4 with TRBJ2-1; D perhaps matches TRBD2 (6 bases). The CDR3 is made up of 14 amino acids. V lost 6 bases and J lost 8, with 17 bases in between. The CDR3 reads CASSQSSAIDEQFF. The CDR3 nucleotides are TGTGCCAGCAGCCAATCTAGCGCTATCGATGAGCAGTTCTTC.

The chain is built from TRBV7-6 and TRBJ2-1; D possibly corresponds to TRBD2 (6 bases). The CDR3 has 15 residues. Germline assignment: CDR1 SGHVS and CDR2 FNYEAQ. The V and J ends lost 2 bases and 8 bases respectively, with 16 bases between them. The CDR3 loop is CASSLLSGSTDEQFF. DNA for the CDR3: TGTGCCAGCAGCTTACTAAGCGGGTCTACGGATGAGCAGTTCTTC.

This clonotype was detected a few times. This chain joins TRBV7-9 and TRBJ2-2; no clear D. V gave up 4 bases and J gave up 5 bases, with 8 bases separating them. This CDR3 contains 13 residues. Germline V gene data show CDR1 as SEHNR and CDR2 as FQNEAQ (reference sequence). CDR3 region: CASSSPQTGELFF. Written as DNA, the CDR3 is TGTGCCAGCAGCTCCCCGCAGACCGGGGAGCTGTTTTTT. The full variable domain, rest sourced from reference TRBV7-9 and TRBJ2-2, is DTGVSQNPRHKITKRGQNVTFRCDPISEHNRLYWYRQTLGQGPEFLTYFQNEAQLEKSRLLSDRFSAERPKGSFSTLEIQRTEQGDSAMYLCASSSPQTGELFFGEGSRLTVL.

In this sample, this clonotype turned up a few times. This sequence joins TRBV3-1 and TRBJ1-2; D not certain. This CDR3 contains 12 residues. Germline values: CDR1 LGHDT, CDR2 YNNKEL (reference sequence). Trimming cost V 3 bases and J 9 bases, with 11 bases left between them. The CDR3 bases are TGTGCCAGCAGCCATGGAGAGGGTCGCTACACCTTC. It is translated as CASSHGEGRYTF.

This clonotype has more than one count but fewer than ten. The V and J genes are TRBV13 and TRBJ2-1, with 9 nucleotides matching TRBD1. After removal of 3 bases from V and 2 bases from J, the junction contained 11 bases not matched to a gene. The CDR3 has 18 amino acids. The germline V gene has CDR1 PRHDT and CDR2 FYEKMQ (reference sequence). The CDR3: CASSFSGTGNQPYNEQFF. CDR3 nucleotides: TGTGCCAGCAGCTTCTCCGGGACAGGGAATCAACCCTACAATGAGCAGTTCTTC.

The V call is TRBV5-5, the J call TRBJ2-1, with 10 bases aligning to TRBD2. The CDR3 covers 16 residues. J lost 2 bases, V lost 2 bases, and 4 bases had no gene match. CDR1 SGHKS and CDR2 YYEKEE come from the germline V gene (reference sequence). This chain's CDR3 is CASSLSLAGAYNEQFF. In DNA, the CDR3 is TGTGCCAGCAGCTTAAGTCTAGCGGGAGCCTACAATGAGCAGTTCTTC.

This clonotype was detected only a few times. The chain joins TRBV27 to TRBJ2-1, with D possibly being TRBD2 (6 bases). Trimming took 8 bases from V and 4 from J, leaving 12 bases between them. Germline lookup yields CDR1 MNHEY and CDR2 SMNVEV (reference sequence). This CDR3 region has 13 residues. The DNA of the CDR3 is TGTGCCAGCGGAGGCGGGATTTACAATGAGCAGTTCTTC. It codes for CASGGGIYNEQFF.

This clonotype appeared many times. The chain joins TRBV11-2 to TRBJ2-5; possible D gene TRBD1, 6 bases. The germline V and J ends were trimmed by 6 bases and 1 base, with 12 bases remaining between them. The CDR3 has 14 residues. The germline V gene has CDR1 SGHAT and CDR2 FQNNGV. The CDR3 region is CASRTTGSQETQYF. CDR3 DNA sequence: TGTGCCAGCAGAACGACAGGCAGCCAAGAGACCCAGTACTTC.

This chain connects TRBV7-9 to TRBJ1-1; the D is unclear. The CDR3 has 13 amino acids. The V and J ends lost 2 bases and 7 bases respectively, with 11 bases between them. CDR1 is SEHNR and CDR2 is FQNEAQ in the germline V gene (reference sequence). CDR3 nucleotides: TGTGCCAGCAGCTTAAAAGTGGGCGGTGAAGCTTTCTTT. Translated, it gives CASSLKVGGEAFF.

CDR3 sequence: CAWIDQGVYNYGYTF. The CDR3 bases are TGTGCCTGGATCGACCAGGGGGTATATAACTATGGCTACACCTTC. The rearrangement links TRBV30 to TRBJ1-2, with TRBD1 identical over 7 bases. V dropped 4 bases and J dropped 1; count of bases not matched to a gene: 9. The CDR3 spans 15 residues. Per germline, CDR1 GTSNPN and CDR2 SVGIG (reference sequence).

This clonotype was recorded at least ten times. The rearrangement uses TRBV6-1 and TRBJ2-3, with 10 positions matching TRBD2. V gave up 6 bases and J gave up 1 base; unmatched junction bases: 4. CDR1 MNHNS and CDR2 SASEGT come from the germline V gene. CDR3 size: 15 residues. The CDR3 DNA sequence: TGTGCCAGCAGCCCCGGACTAGCGGGCACAGATACGCAGTATTTT. Protein: CASSPGLAGTDTQYF.

V is TRBV7-8 and J is TRBJ2-7; 7 nucleotides match TRBD2. V shed 3 bases and J 5 bases; nucleotides not matched to a gene: 7. The germline V gene has CDR1 SGHVS and CDR2 FQNEAQ. The CDR3 extends over 14 amino acids. The CDR3 sequence is CASSFSGRSHEQYF. CDR3 nucleotides: TGTGCCAGCAGCTTTTCCGGGAGGTCCCACGAGCAGTACTTC.

This chain uses TRBV7-9 with TRBJ1-6; 12 positions match TRBD1. With V trimmed by 3 bases and J by 9 bases, 6 bases remained unmatched. Germline V gene sequence: CDR1 SEHNR, CDR2 FQNEAQ (reference sequence). The CDR3 is made up of 16 amino acids. The chain's CDR3 is CASSFPGQGAGSPLHF. CDR3 DNA: TGTGCCAGCAGCTTCCCGGGACAGGGGGCAGGTTCACCCCTCCACTTT.

The chain couples TRBV10-3 to TRBJ1-1, with 8 bases identical to TRBD1. The V and J ends lost 8 bases and 1 base, in that order; junction bases with no gene match: 0. In germline, CDR1 is ENHRY, CDR2 SYGVKD. This CDR3 has 12 residues. Here the CDR3 DNA reads TGTGCCATCGGGACAGGGAACACTGAAGCTTTCTTT. Translation: CAIGTGNTEAFF.

This chain links TRBV2 with TRBJ2-5; 9 bases map to TRBD2. Trimming removed 5 bases from V and 4 bases from J; junction bases left unmatched: 8. Germline CDR1 and CDR2: SNHLY and FYNNEI. This CDR3 contains 15 residues. The CDR3 loop reads CASSSVAGAPETQYF. In DNA, the CDR3 is TGTGCCAGCAGTTCAGTAGCGGGAGCCCCAGAGACCCAGTACTTC.

This clonotype occurred many times. The CDR3 region is CSVEDGGQASYEQYF. DNA of the CDR3: TGCAGCGTTGAAGATGGGGGACAGGCATCCTACGAGCAGTACTTC. V usage is TRBV29-1 and J usage is TRBJ2-7, with 8 bases fitting TRBD1. The junction had 5 bases not matched to a gene; V was cut back by 0 bases and J by 1 base. Germline CDR1 and CDR2: SQVTM and ANQGSEA. This CDR3 region has 15 residues.

The chain couples TRBV5-1 to TRBJ2-7; D is perhaps TRBD1 or TRBD2 (5 bases each). CDR3 length: 12 amino acids. Trimming stripped 4 bases from V and 5 bases from J, with 10 bases between. The germline V gene has CDR1 SGHRS and CDR2 YFSETQ. This CDR3 is CASSRDRNEQYF. CDR3 coding DNA: TGCGCCAGCAGCCGGGACCGCAACGAGCAGTACTTC.

This clonotype has a handful of counts. The chain links TRBV20-1 to TRBJ2-7; no definite D call. The CDR3 is 14 amino acids. V was pared by 0 bases and J by 3 bases, with 12 bases between. Germline CDR1 reads DFQATT; CDR2 reads SNEGSKA (reference sequence). CDR3 region: CSARDLGSGYEQYF. The DNA for the CDR3 is TGCAGTGCTAGAGATTTGGGATCGGGCTACGAGCAGTACTTC.

This clonotype turned up a few times. V is TRBV12-3 or TRBV12-4 and J is TRBJ1-2; D is possibly TRBD1 (5 bases). V lost 3 bases and J 4 bases, leaving 12 bases between the germline ends. The length of the CDR3 is 14 residues. The CDR3 DNA reads as TGTGCCAGCAGTTTCGGCAGGGAGTCCTATGGCTACACCTTC. As protein: CASSFGRESYGYTF.

The chain has TRBV27 and TRBJ1-2, with D possibly TRBD1 on 5 matching bases. CDR1 is MNHEY and CDR2 is SMNVEV in the germline V gene (reference sequence). V was trimmed by 5 bases and J by 7 bases, leaving 14 bases between them. The CDR3 totals 13 residues. CDR3 nucleotide sequence: TGTGCCAGCAGTACCTACACCAGGGCTGGCTACACCTTC. Its protein is CASSTYTRAGYTF.

The chain has TRBV12-3 or TRBV12-4 and TRBJ2-1; D is perhaps TRBD2 (5 bases). Between the trimmed V and J ends, which lost 6 bases and 0 bases, there was a span of 12 bases. This CDR3 is 15 amino acids long. The CDR3 is CASRSDFASYNEQFF. Here the CDR3 DNA reads TGTGCCAGCAGATCGGACTTCGCCTCCTACAATGAGCAGTTCTTC.

The chain links TRBV19 to TRBJ2-7; TRBD1 is a possible D gene (7 bases). Germline values: CDR1 LNHDA, CDR2 SQIVND (reference sequence). The V end was cut by 3 bases, the J end by 7 bases, with 16 bases between. The length of the CDR3 is 14 residues. CDR3 sequence: CASSIAGGSSEQYF. In DNA, the CDR3 is TGTGCCAGTAGTATCGCAGGGGGGTCCTCGGAGCAGTACTTC.

This clonotype came up a few times. J is TRBJ2-5 and V is TRBV12-3 or TRBV12-4; D unresolved. The V end lost 7 bases, the J end lost 5 bases, and 14 bases lay between the germline ends. This CDR3 is built from 13 residues. CDR3 bases: TGTGCCAGCACCTTCCTCCGAGACGAGACCCAGTACTTC. Amino acids: CASTFLRDETQYF.

This clonotype has just a few counts. CDR3 protein: CASSLFGGNTEAFF. CDR3 nucleotides: TGTGCCAGCAGTTTATTTGGGGGAAACACTGAAGCTTTCTTT. The J gene is TRBJ1-1, the V gene TRBV27, with D maybe TRBD1 (5 bases). The CDR3 runs 14 residues. Germline values: CDR1 MNHEY, CDR2 SMNVEV (reference sequence). V lost 1 base to trimming and J lost 2 bases, with 8 bases between them.

This clonotype was recorded many times. The V gene is TRBV7-9, the J gene TRBJ2-3, with 8 bases identical to TRBD2. Trimming removed 6 bases from V and 1 base from J; junction bases left unmatched: 3. CDR3 length: 14 amino acids. CDR1 is SEHNR and CDR2 is FQNEAQ in the germline V gene (reference sequence). The CDR3 DNA reads as TGTGCCAGCAGAACGACTAGCGGCACAGATACGCAGTATTTT. As protein: CASRTTSGTDTQYF.

The chain links TRBV6-6 to TRBJ1-3; no firm D call. Germline V gene lookup returns CDR1 MNHNY and CDR2 SVGAGI (reference sequence). The CDR3 has 12 residues. V shed 6 bases and J shed 4 bases, with 7 bases lying between them. Here the CDR3 DNA reads TGTGCCAGCAGCGAGAGCGGAAACACCATATATTTT. Encoded protein: CASSESGNTIYF.